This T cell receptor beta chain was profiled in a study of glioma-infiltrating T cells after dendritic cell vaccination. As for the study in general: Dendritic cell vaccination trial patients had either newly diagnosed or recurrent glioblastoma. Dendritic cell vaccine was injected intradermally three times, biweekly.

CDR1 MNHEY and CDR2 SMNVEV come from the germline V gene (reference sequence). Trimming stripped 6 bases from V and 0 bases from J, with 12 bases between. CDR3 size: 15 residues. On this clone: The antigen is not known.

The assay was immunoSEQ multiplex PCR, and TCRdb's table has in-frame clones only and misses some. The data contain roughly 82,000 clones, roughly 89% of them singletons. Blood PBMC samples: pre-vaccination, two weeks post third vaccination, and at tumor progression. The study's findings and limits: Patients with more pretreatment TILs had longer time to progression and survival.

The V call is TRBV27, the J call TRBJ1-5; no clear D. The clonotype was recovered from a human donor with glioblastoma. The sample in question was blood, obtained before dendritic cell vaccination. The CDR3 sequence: CASRSGSYSNQPQHF. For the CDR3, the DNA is TGTGCCAGCAGGAGTGGTTCTTATAGCAATCAGCCCCAGCATTTT.